This TCR beta chain comes out of a study of T-cell reconstitution after alpha-beta-depleted transplantation in children (dated by TCRdb to 2015 to 2016). The study in broad terms: Using TCR repertoire profiling, the study quantitatively followed how T-cell immune reconstitution unfolded in children after TCRalphabeta/CD19-depleted allogeneic hematopoietic cell transplantation.

Comments on this clonotype: Its antigen specificity is not known. The sample holds no much larger clone one base away, and base qualities are not on file.

From the cysteine up to the phenylalanine, the CDR3 has a length of 15 residues. The entry retains the CDR3 DNA only, 45 bases that are in frame from base 1. The trim is 3 bases for V and 2 bases for J, with a gap of 11 bases between the germline ends. The germline V gene (reference sequence) sets CDR1 to MNHEY and CDR2 to SMNVEV. Libraries came from PCR. TCRdb lists the instrument as Illumina HiSeq 2500. Molecular barcoding was employed in the preparation of TCR libraries, with unique molecular identifiers being used to normalize TCRbeta repertoire quantification. The public reads were run again by TCRdb, first through fastp at Q25 and then through MiXCR, and only productive beta chains were kept. Rows are unified per CDR3 protein, each entry keeping the most common DNA and genes. In this sample the table shows more than 450,000 distinct CDR3 sequences, around 18% of which occur a single time. The ten most abundant clones make up 3% to 3.5% of the sample.

The TCR was taken from a human donor who donated a stem cell graft to a child with acute lymphoblastic leukemia. The starting material was PBMCs from the stem cell graft donor, obtained from the stem cell graft. The chain links TRBV27 with TRBJ2-1; the D gene is unclear. The sequence in DNA is TGTGCCAGCAGTTTTAACCCGCCCACCTACAATGAGCAGTTCTTC. Its coded protein is CASSFNPPTYNEQFF.